Listed below are T cell receptor beta chains from one sample, sequenced in a study of blood T cell repertoires in COVID-19. Assay used: immunoSEQ multiplex PCR; TCRdb lists only in-frame clones, some missing. Of 75,000 to 100,000 clones in the sample, approximately 82% were seen once. The sample comprised peripheral blood. Every receptor here comes from a human donor in a cohort sampled during active COVID-19. Both conserved end residues are part of each CDR3. A D gene is named only where the DNA matches it firmly. The listing skips clone size in some rows; elsewhere it reads once, few, many or a size class.

size	D	V	J	DNA	CDR3
few	TRBD1	TRBV28	TRBJ1-2	TGTGCCAGCAGTTTGAGCAGGACAGGGTATCGCGGCTACACCTTC	CASSLSRTGYRGYTF
-	TRBD1	TRBV30	TRBJ1-1	TGTGCCTGGAGGGGACAGGGGGTTGAAGCTTTCTTT	CAWRGQGVEAFF
once	-	TRBV3-1/TRBV3-2	TRBJ1-2	TGTGCCAGCAGCCAAGAGTGGCAGGACTACTATGGCTACACCTTC	CASSQEWQDYYGYTF
-	-	TRBV28	TRBJ1-2	TGTGCCAGCAGAGAACGGTCCCCCCGTGGCTACACCTTC	CASRERSPRGYTF
-	-	TRBV27	TRBJ2-1	TGTGCCACCCACCGGGGATCCTATGAGCAGTTCTTC	CATHRGSYEQFF
-	-	TRBV10-3	TRBJ2-1	TGTGCCATCAGTGGGGGGGGGCTGGGCAATGAGCAGTTCTTC	CAISGGGLGNEQFF
-	TRBD1	TRBV7-3	TRBJ2-1	TGTGCCAGCAGCTTAGGTACGACAGGGGATGAGCAGTTCTTC	CASSLGTTGDEQFF
-	-	TRBV3-1/TRBV3-2	TRBJ1-2	TGTGCCAGCAGCCCTAAGACGGCAGGTATTGGCTACACCTTC	CASSPKTAGIGYTF
-	-	TRBV12-3/TRBV12-4	TRBJ1-1	TGTGCCAGCAGTTTAACGGGGAACACTGAAGCTTTCTTT	CASSLTGNTEAFF
-	-	TRBV28	TRBJ1-1	TGTGCCAGCAGTTTAGGGGTAGGGGCAAGCCACACTGAAGCTTTCTTT	CASSLGVGASHTEAFF
-	-	TRBV3-1/TRBV3-2	TRBJ1-2	TGTGCCAGCAGCCCGGCCCGGGGGGCGGGCGGCTACACCTTC	CASSPARGAGGYTF
-	TRBD2	TRBV28	TRBJ2-4	TGTGCCAGCAGCCTAGGACTAGCGGGGGCTCAAACCATTCAGTACTTC	CASSLGLAGAQTIQYF
once	-	TRBV20-1	TRBJ1-5	TGCAGTGCTAGTTCGGGGGGCAATAGCAATCAGCCCCAGCATTTT	CSASSGGNSNQPQHF
-	-	TRBV5-1	TRBJ1-3	TGCGCCAGCAGCTTCGGGGAGGTCAACTCTGGAAACACCATATATTTT	CASSFGEVNSGNTIYF
few	TRBD1	TRBV7-9	TRBJ2-1	TGTGCCAGCAGCTTCGCCAGGGGGTCTAGGAATGAGCAGTTCTTC	CASSFARGSRNEQFF
-	-	TRBV2	TRBJ2-2	TGTGCCAGTGTGGGCAGGGTAGACACCGGGGAGCTGTTTTTT	CASVGRVDTGELFF
few	-	TRBV2	TRBJ2-2	TGTGCCAGCAGTGCGGGGAACACCGGGGAGCTGTTTTTT	CASSAGNTGELFF
-	TRBD1	TRBV18	TRBJ1-1	TGTGCCAGCTCAATCCGGAATGGGCAGGGGGCCACTGAAGCTTTCTTT	CASSIRNGQGATEAFF
-	TRBD1	TRBV6-5	TRBJ1-1	TGTGCCAGCAGTTATAGCGGACAGGGAGCTACTGAAGCTTTCTTT	CASSYSGQGATEAFF
once	TRBD1	TRBV5-8	TRBJ2-2	TGTGCCAGCAGCCTGGGACAGGGCACCGGGGAGCTGTTTTTT	CASSLGQGTGELFF
-	-	TRBV18	TRBJ2-3	TGTGCCAGCTCAACCCGGGACAATTCAGATACGCAGTATTTT	CASSTRDNSDTQYF
-	TRBD2	TRBV28	TRBJ2-1	TGTGCCAGCCACCGCGGGGGGGGCAATGAGCAGTTCTTC	CASHRGGGNEQFF
-	-	TRBV29-1	TRBJ2-5	TGCAGCGTTGAGGGTTACAGGGTCCAAGAGACCCAGTACTTC	CSVEGYRVQETQYF
once	TRBD2	TRBV7-6	TRBJ2-5	TGTGCCAGCAGCCAACTAGCGGGGGGGGAAGAGACCCAGTACTTC	CASSQLAGGEETQYF
-	-	TRBV5-1	TRBJ1-1	TGCGCCAGCAGCTTCGGGCTTCGGGGCACTGAAGCTTTCTTT	CASSFGLRGTEAFF
-	-	TRBV2	TRBJ1-6	TGTGCCAGCAGTGTTCAGGGCATAAGGCATTCACCCCTCCACTTT	CASSVQGIRHSPLHF
-	TRBD1	TRBV7-2	TRBJ2-1	TGTGCCAGCAACGACAGGACAGGGTACAATGAGCAGTTCTTC	CASNDRTGYNEQFF
-	-	TRBV19	TRBJ1-1	TGTGCCGCCAGGGCCCGCTCGGCGAGATGGAACACTGAAGCTTTCTTT	CAARARSARWNTEAFF
once	-	TRBV18	TRBJ2-7	TGTGCCAGCTCACCAGATACAGGGTCCTACGAGCAGTACTTC	CASSPDTGSYEQYF
few	-	TRBV27	TRBJ1-5	-	CASSSSTGWKGQPQHF
-	-	TRBV30	TRBJ1-2	TGTGCTCATTACAGTTATAACTATGGCTACACCTTC	CAHYSYNYGYTF
-	-	TRBV6-5	TRBJ2-3	TGTGCCAGCAGGAGGACAGCCGGAGATACGCAGTATTTT	CASRRTAGDTQYF
-	-	TRBV18	TRBJ1-5	TGTGCCAGCTCACTCGGACAGCATAGCAATCAGCCCCAGCATTTT	CASSLGQHSNQPQHF
-	-	TRBV4-2	TRBJ2-7	TGTGCCAGCAGCCAAGACAGTCCCTACGAGCAGTACTTC	CASSQDSPYEQYF
few	-	TRBV7-2	TRBJ2-7	TGTGCCAGCAGCTTACGTAGCGAGCAGTACTTC	CASSLRSEQYF
once	-	TRBV3-1/TRBV3-2	TRBJ1-1	TGTGCCAGCAGCCAAGCCCCCGCGGGGATAGCTTTCTTT	CASSQAPAGIAFF
-	-	TRBV6-5	TRBJ1-5	TGTGCCAGCAGCCTGGTAAGGGGCCAGCCCCAGCATTTT	CASSLVRGQPQHF
-	TRBD1	TRBV7-3	TRBJ1-6	TGTGCCAGCAGCTTAAGAGGACAGGGGTCTAATTCACCCCTCCACTTT	CASSLRGQGSNSPLHF
-	-	TRBV30	TRBJ2-5	TGTGCCTGGAGCCAGGGGCGTTGGGAGACCCAGTACTTC	CAWSQGRWETQYF
-	-	TRBV18	TRBJ1-2	TGTGCCAGCTCACCTACCATGGATCGGAGCTATGGCTACACCTTC	CASSPTMDRSYGYTF
few	-	TRBV5-1	TRBJ2-5	TGCGCCAGCAGCTTGGTCCCCATGGGGGCGGGTTATCAAGAGACCCAGTACTTC	CASSLVPMGAGYQETQYF
-	-	TRBV13	TRBJ2-1	TGTGCCAGCAGCCCCTTCCGCAATGAGCAGTTCTTC	CASSPFRNEQFF
-	-	TRBV7-2	TRBJ2-7	TGTGCCAGCAGCCCCCTCAGACTAGGGTACGAGCAGTACTTC	CASSPLRLGYEQYF
-	-	TRBV5-4	TRBJ2-5	TGTGCCAGCAGCCCAAACCGGGAGACCCAGTACTTC	CASSPNRETQYF
-	-	TRBV7-2	TRBJ1-5	TGTGCCAGCAGCTTAACCACAGGCGGTCAGCCCCAGCATTTT	CASSLTTGGQPQHF
-	TRBD2	TRBV7-6	TRBJ2-5	TGTGCCAGCAGCCCAAGCCGCGGGGGGGCCGAGACCCAGTACTTC	CASSPSRGGAETQYF
-	-	TRBV5-1	TRBJ2-1	TGCGCCAGCAGCTTGGCCGCAGGGATAAATGAGCAGTTCTTC	CASSLAAGINEQFF
-	-	TRBV18	TRBJ1-3	TGTGCCAGCTCACCACGGGACATCAGCTCTGGAAACACCATATATTTT	CASSPRDISSGNTIYF
-	-	TRBV5-5	TRBJ1-1	TGTGCCAGCAGCCTAATCCCAGGGCCGGCGGACACTGAAGCTTTCTTT	CASSLIPGPADTEAFF
-	-	TRBV7-9	TRBJ2-7	TGTGCCAGCAGCTCCAACATTCCCTACGAGCAGTACTTC	CASSSNIPYEQYF
-	-	TRBV7-2	TRBJ2-1	TGTGCCAGCAGCTTAGCCGCGAATGAGCAGTTCTTC	CASSLAANEQFF
-	-	TRBV7-6	TRBJ1-3	TGTGCCAGCAGCCAAACCCCGCCCACGGAGGATGGAAACACCATATATTTT	CASSQTPPTEDGNTIYF
-	TRBD1	TRBV18	TRBJ1-4	TGTGCCAGCTCCGAAACCCGGACAGGGTTTGAAAAACTGTTTTTT	CASSETRTGFEKLFF